The rows below give T cell receptor beta chains drawn from one sample of a study of T cells after somatic rescue of genetic block. Method: immunoSEQ multiplex PCR; TCRdb's copy keeps in-frame clones and lacks some. The repertoire holds more than 65,000 clones, with approximately 90% as singletons. Material for sequencing was peripheral blood mononuclear cells (PBMCs). These receptor sequences come from a man aged 25 to 40. CDR3s include the opening cysteine and the closing phenylalanine or tryptophan. The D gene is left open where the match is weak. The listing skips clone size in some rows; elsewhere it reads once, few, many or a size class.

>-|TRBV7-9|-|TRBJ2-1
CASSLASLGRSYNEQFF
TGTGCCAGCAGCTTAGCGTCGTTGGGACGCTCCTACAATGAGCAGTTCTTC
>-|TRBV10-3|-|TRBJ2-2
CAISGEGVNTGELFF
TGTGCCATCAGTGGGGAGGGGGTGAACACCGGGGAGCTGTTTTTT
>-|TRBV7-6|-|TRBJ2-3
CASAYADTQYF
TGTGCCAGCGCCTATGCAGATACGCAGTATTTT
>-|TRBV18|once|TRBJ2-2
CASSPSLSGELFF
TGTGCCAGCTCACCATCGTTGTCCGGGGAGCTGTTTTTT
>-|TRBV5-1|-|TRBJ2-7
CASSLAGGSSYEQYF
TGCGCCAGCAGCTTGGCCGGAGGCTCGAGCTACGAGCAGTACTTC
>-|TRBV10-3|-|TRBJ2-7
CAISRAETYEQYF
TGTGCCATCTCGAGGGCCGAGACCTACGAGCAGTACTTC
>-|TRBV5-4|-|TRBJ2-3
CASSLRGLAALSTDTQYF
TGTGCCAGCAGCTTGAGGGGGCTAGCGGCCCTAAGCACAGATACGCAGTATTTT
>-|TRBV11-2|-|TRBJ2-5
CASSYGWGFEETQYF
TGTGCCAGCAGCTATGGATGGGGGTTTGAAGAGACCCAGTACTTC
>-|TRBV5-1|-|TRBJ2-5
CASSLGVEETQYF
TGCGCCAGCAGCTTGGGGGTGGAAGAGACCCAGTACTTC
>TRBD1|TRBV2|many|TRBJ1-3
CASNGKVQGAVSGNTIYF
TGTGCCAGCAACGGGAAAGTCCAGGGGGCCGTCTCTGGAAACACCATATATTTT
>-|TRBV7-9|few|TRBJ1-1
CASSLLNRGTEAFF
TGTGCCAGCAGCTTGCTAAATCGTGGCACTGAAGCTTTCTTT
>TRBD2|TRBV29-1|few|TRBJ2-3
CSVRRAGDVLAQYF
TGCAGCGTCCGACGGGCGGGAGATGTCTTGGCGCAGTATTTT
>TRBD1|TRBV5-8|-|TRBJ2-5
CASSPTGPWGTQYF
TGTGCCAGCAGCCCGACAGGGCCCTGGGGGACCCAGTACTTC
>-|TRBV5-8|-|TRBJ2-7
CASSRGGTYEQYF
TGTGCCAGCAGCAGGGGAGGCACCTACGAGCAGTACTTC
>-|TRBV2|-|TRBJ1-4
CASSPTRIGQGEKLFF
TGTGCCAGCAGCCCGACGAGGATCGGACAAGGAGAAAAACTGTTTTTT
>TRBD2|TRBV7-6|-|TRBJ2-7
CASSPLGGSGSYEQYF
TGTGCCAGCAGCCCCTTGGGGGGGAGCGGGTCCTACGAGCAGTACTTC
>-|TRBV6-5|-|TRBJ1-1
CASSYSVSTEAFF
TGTGCCAGCAGTTACTCCGTGTCCACTGAAGCTTTCTTT
>TRBD1|TRBV6-1|-|TRBJ2-1
CASTPWDRYNEQFF
TGTGCCAGCACCCCTTGGGACAGGTACAATGAGCAGTTCTTC
>TRBD1|TRBV2|-|TRBJ1-1
CASSQSMGQEMTEAFF
TGTGCCAGCAGTCAATCAATGGGACAGGAGATGACTGAAGCTTTCTTT
>-|TRBV7-9|-|TRBJ2-5
CASAWGETQYF
TGTGCCAGCGCATGGGGAGAGACCCAGTACTTC
>-|TRBV5-6|-|TRBJ2-2
CASSLGVTLNTGELFF
TGTGCCAGCAGCTTAGGCGTGACTTTAAACACCGGGGAGCTGTTTTTT
>TRBD2|TRBV11-2|-|TRBJ2-1
CASSPRTRILEDEQFF
TGTGCCAGCAGCCCCCGGACTAGGATCCTTGAGGATGAGCAGTTCTTC
>TRBD1|TRBV18|-|TRBJ2-3
CASSPRTGGAADTQYF
TGTGCCAGCTCACCGCGGACAGGGGGCGCAGCAGATACGCAGTATTTT
>TRBD1|TRBV28|-|TRBJ2-1
CASSLLQGPYNEQFF
TGTGCCAGCAGTTTATTACAGGGGCCCTACAATGAGCAGTTCTTC
>TRBD2|TRBV13|-|TRBJ2-7
CASSLAGGPLEQYF
TGTGCCAGCAGCTTAGCGGGAGGGCCGCTCGAGCAGTACTTC
>-|TRBV9|-|TRBJ2-7
CASSVEGRFAYEQYF
TGTGCCAGCAGCGTAGAAGGCAGATTCGCCTACGAGCAGTACTTC
>TRBD1|TRBV18|-|TRBJ1-4
CASSFTGTGDREKLFF
TGTGCCAGCTCATTCACCGGGACAGGGGATCGCGAAAAACTGTTTTTT
>-|TRBV15|-|TRBJ2-7
CATSRAGRQVSYEQYF
TGTGCCACCAGCAGAGCCGGCCGGCAAGTCTCCTACGAGCAGTACTTC
>-|TRBV29-1|-|TRBJ2-1
CSGKAGGRNNEQFF
TGCAGCGGTAAAGCAGGGGGGAGGAACAATGAGCAGTTCTTC
>-|TRBV10-3|-|TRBJ2-7
CAISESLSRGRSSYEQYF
TGTGCCATCAGTGAGTCCCTAAGCAGGGGCCGAAGCTCCTACGAGCAGTACTTC
>TRBD2|TRBV2|-|TRBJ2-2
CASTPLAGETGELFF
TGTGCCAGCACCCCTTTAGCGGGAGAGACCGGGGAGCTGTTTTTT
>TRBD1|TRBV19|once|TRBJ1-5
CASSTGGRQPQHF
TGTGCCAGTAGTACAGGGGGCCGGCAGCCCCAGCATTTT
>-|TRBV5-6|-|TRBJ1-4
CASSFEQGWEKLFF
TGTGCCAGCAGCTTTGAACAGGGATGGGAAAAACTGTTTTTT
>TRBD1|TRBV19|-|TRBJ1-3
CASSSRGQGTTGNTIYF
TGTGCCAGTAGTTCCAGGGGACAGGGAACAACTGGAAACACCATATATTTT
>-|TRBV5-4|-|TRBJ2-1
CASSLGVGARYNEQFF
TGTGCCAGCAGCTTGGGGGTGGGGGCTCGCTACAATGAGCAGTTCTTC
>TRBD1|TRBV25-1|-|TRBJ2-2
CASSGTGDTGELFF
TGTGCCAGCAGTGGGACAGGGGACACCGGGGAGCTGTTTTTT
>-|TRBV7-2|-|TRBJ2-3
CASSRSGYLGDTQYF
TGTGCCAGCAGTAGGAGCGGATACTTGGGAGATACGCAGTATTTT
>-|TRBV11-2|once|TRBJ2-7
CASSLRQTSYEQYF
TGTGCCAGCAGCTTAAGGCAGACCTCCTACGAGCAGTACTTC
>-|TRBV11-2|-|TRBJ2-2
CASSRTDNTGELFF
TGTGCCAGCAGCCGGACAGATAACACCGGGGAGCTGTTTTTT
>-|TRBV2|-|TRBJ1-6
CASVETGSYNSPLHF
TGTGCCAGCGTAGAAACAGGCTCCTATAATTCACCCCTCCACTTT
>TRBD1|TRBV5-4|-|TRBJ1-2
CASSLVGQGQYGYTF
TGTGCCAGCAGCTTGGTCGGACAGGGACAGTATGGCTACACCTTC
>-|TRBV29-1|-|TRBJ1-2
CSVGTRNYGYTF
TGCAGCGTTGGCACACGAAACTATGGCTACACCTTC
>TRBD1|TRBV15|-|TRBJ2-5
CATSRGQGKKETQYF
TGTGCCACCAGCAGGGGACAGGGGAAAAAAGAGACCCAGTACTTC
>-|TRBV29-1|-|TRBJ1-2
CSVVRERDGYTF
TGCAGCGTTGTAAGGGAAAGGGATGGCTACACCTTC
>TRBD1|TRBV7-9|once|TRBJ1-2
CASSYGTGPNYGYTF
TGTGCCAGCAGCTATGGGACAGGTCCGAACTATGGCTACACCTTC
>TRBD1|TRBV2|few|TRBJ2-5
CASSRGGRETQYF
TGTGCCAGCTCCCGAGGGGGCCGGGAGACCCAGTACTTC
>TRBD1|TRBV14|-|TRBJ1-2
CASSPTGSGYTF
TGTGCCAGCAGCCCGACAGGGTCGGGCTACACCTTC
>TRBD1|TRBV2|-|TRBJ2-2
CASSRDSNTGELFF
TGTGCCAGCAGTCGGGACAGTAACACCGGGGAGCTGTTTTTT
>TRBD1|TRBV18|-|TRBJ1-6
CASSRDRGRNSPLHF
TGTGCCAGCTCACGAGACAGGGGGCGGAATTCACCCCTCCACTTT
>-|TRBV7-9|once|TRBJ2-6
CASSLGTTNVLTF
TGTGCCAGCAGCTTAGGAACGACCAACGTCCTGACTTTC
>-|TRBV9|-|TRBJ2-7
CASSALQDYEQYF
TGTGCCAGCAGCGCCTTACAGGACTACGAGCAGTACTTC
>-|TRBV4-1|-|TRBJ2-7
CASSPKGIMSSYEQYF
TGCGCCAGCAGCCCCAAAGGCATAATGAGCTCCTACGAGCAGTACTTC